This T cell receptor beta chain came from a study of blood T cell repertoires in COVID-19. V was pared by 6 bases and J by 6 bases, with 7 bases of the junction left unmatched. The CDR3 has 15 residues. CDR1 and CDR2 (germline): SGHTA, FQGNSA. As originally analysed: For nucleated cells, counts were estimated from reference gene primer amplification. TCRdb's copy holds only in-frame clones and misses some; the assay was immunoSEQ multiplex PCR. D and trimming come from the DNA, and the V and J calls and clone size come from that table. The sample lists some 57,000 clones; roughly 87% were seen once. The sequence came from a man aged 55 to 69 with acute or convalescent COVID-19. The V gene is TRBV7-2, the J gene TRBJ2-2, with 10 bases lining up with TRBD1. Specimen: peripheral blood. The CDR3 reads CASRRGQGRAGELFF. CDR3 coding DNA: TGTGCCAGCAGACGGGGACAGGGGCGCGCCGGGGAGCTGTTTTTT.